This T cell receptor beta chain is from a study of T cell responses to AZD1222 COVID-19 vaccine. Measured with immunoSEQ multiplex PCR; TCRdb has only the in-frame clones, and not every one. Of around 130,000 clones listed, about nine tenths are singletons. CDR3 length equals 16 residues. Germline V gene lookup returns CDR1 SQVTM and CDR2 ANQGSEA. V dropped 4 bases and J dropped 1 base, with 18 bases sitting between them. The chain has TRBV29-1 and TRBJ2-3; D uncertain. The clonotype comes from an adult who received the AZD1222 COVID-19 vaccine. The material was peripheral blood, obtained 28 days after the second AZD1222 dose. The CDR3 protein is CSVGRIGYQGTDTQYF. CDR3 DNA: TGCAGCGTTGGTCGTATAGGGTATCAGGGCACAGATACGCAGTATTTT.